This TCR beta chain originates from a study of cytotoxic CD8 clonotypes in ibrutinib-treated CLL. At the level of the study: After median roughly 68 months, approximately 14 stayed in remission, some 12 progressed; responses roughly 25 partial, 2 complete. Mean per-sample yields comprised around 260,000 productive templates and around 92,000 productive rearrangements.

Comment on this clone: Its antigen is not identified.

Broader study findings: Progressing patients had sampling times that differed from those of sustained-remission patients. Stable or contracted on treatment, public clonotypes were also uncommon.

Sequencing used immunoSEQ multiplex PCR; TCRdb keeps in-frame clones, though not all of them. The sample shows about 56,000 clones, roughly 50% of them seen only once. The length of the CDR3 is 14 residues. Trimming took off 5 bases at V and 6 bases at J, with 16 bases between the two ends. Looked up from germline, CDR1 is MGHRA and CDR2 is YSYEKL. The chain joins TRBV4-1 to TRBJ1-1, with D perhaps matching TRBD1 (6 bases). The sequence came from a human donor with chronic lymphocytic leukemia. This specimen consisted of PBMCs, obtained after 24 months of ibrutinib treatment. Here the CDR3 DNA reads TGCGCCAGCAGCGCCAGGACAGTAACCGCTGAAGCTTTCTTT. Protein sequence: CASSARTVTAEAFF.